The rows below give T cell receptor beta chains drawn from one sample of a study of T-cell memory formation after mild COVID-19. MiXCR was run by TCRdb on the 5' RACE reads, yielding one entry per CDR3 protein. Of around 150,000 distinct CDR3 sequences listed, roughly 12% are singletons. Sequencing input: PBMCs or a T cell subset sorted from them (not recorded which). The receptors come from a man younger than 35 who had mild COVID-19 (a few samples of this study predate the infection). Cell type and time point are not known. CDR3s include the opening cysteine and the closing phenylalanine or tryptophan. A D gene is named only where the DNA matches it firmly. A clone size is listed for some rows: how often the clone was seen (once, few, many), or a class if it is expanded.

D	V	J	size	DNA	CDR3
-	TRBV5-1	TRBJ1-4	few	TGCGCCAGCAATGTGGGAAATAATGAAAAACTGTTTTTT	CASNVGNNEKLFF
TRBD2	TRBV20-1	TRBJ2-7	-	TGCAGTGTCACCGGACTAGCGGGTACCTACGAGCAGTACTTC	CSVTGLAGTYEQYF
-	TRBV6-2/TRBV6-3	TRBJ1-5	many	TGTGCCAGCAGTTACGGGAGTTTTCAGCCCCAGCATTTT	CASSYGSFQPQHF
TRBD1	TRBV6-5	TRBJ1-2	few	TGTGCCAGCAGAACCGACAGGGTCTATGGCTACACCTTC	CASRTDRVYGYTF
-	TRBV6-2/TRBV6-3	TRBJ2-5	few	TGTGCCAGCAGTCGCGTGGGGACACAAGAGACCCAGTACTTC	CASSRVGTQETQYF
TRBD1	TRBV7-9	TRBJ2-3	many	TGTGCCAGCAGCCCGAGGACAGGGGGAATCACAGATACGCAGTATTTT	CASSPRTGGITDTQYF
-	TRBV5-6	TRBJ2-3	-	TGTGCCAGCAGCTCTGCCGGACTGAGGAGCACAGATACGCAGTATTTT	CASSSAGLRSTDTQYF
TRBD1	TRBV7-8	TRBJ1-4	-	TGTGCCAGCAGCTTAGGGGGACAGGGGGCGTTTAACGAAAAACTGTTTTTT	CASSLGGQGAFNEKLFF
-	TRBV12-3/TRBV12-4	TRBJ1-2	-	TGTGCCAGCAGTTTGGCCGAGATCTATGGCTACACCTTC	CASSLAEIYGYTF
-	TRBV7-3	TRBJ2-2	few	TGTGCCAGCAGCTTAACGTTCACCGGGGAGCTGTTTTTT	CASSLTFTGELFF
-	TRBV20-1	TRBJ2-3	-	TGCAGTGCCCTCAAGGGAGGGGGCGACACAGATACGCAGTATTTT	CSALKGGGDTDTQYF
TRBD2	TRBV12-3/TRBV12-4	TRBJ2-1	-	TGTGCCAGCAGTATAGCGGGGAGCTCCTACAATGAGCAGTTCTTC	CASSIAGSSYNEQFF
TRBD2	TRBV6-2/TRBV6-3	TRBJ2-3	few	TGTGCCATTCGACCTTCCTTTGCGGGGGGCCGGCCCACAGATACGCAGTATTTT	CAIRPSFAGGRPTDTQYF
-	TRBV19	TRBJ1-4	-	TGTGCCAGTAGCCCGTGGGGGGGCGCGACGAATGAAAAACTGTTTTTT	CASSPWGGATNEKLFF
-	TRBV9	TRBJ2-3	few	TGTGCCAGCAGCGTGGCCTCCAGGCGACGGGCAGATACGCAGTATTTT	CASSVASRRRADTQYF
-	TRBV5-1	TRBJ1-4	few	TGCGCCAGCAGCTTGGGGTCCTCGTCGCGAGAAAAACTGTTTTTT	CASSLGSSSREKLFF